The text below deals with one TCR beta chain. Its binding antigen is unknown. Qualities for individual bases were not recorded, and no much larger clone is one base off. Using the deep immunoSEQ assay, multiplex PCR amplified TCR CDR3 regions from genomic DNA. Genomic DNA extracted from each cell subset was distributed evenly over all wells of several immunoSEQ 96-well plates, and each plate served as one replicate. Each replicate PCR for sorted subsets received about 220 ng genomic DNA, equal to tens of thousands of T cell genomes. Purified libraries were quantified with a Qubit 3.0 fluorometer, sized on a Bioanalyzer 2100, and re-quantified with the KAPA Library Quantification kit. Every immunoSEQ 96-well plate was sequenced on a dedicated single-read 150-cycle Illumina NextSeq 550 flow cell. On the study's bioinformatics: The immunoSEQ output contained only junctional sequences without quality scores, so filtering could not match that applied to full-length reads. Sequences were annotated with PyIR, a Python wrapper for IgBLAST v1.9, using IMGT germline references to assign V/J genes and CDR3. Reads with weak V/J assignments (E-value above 1e-6), missing CDR3, stop codons, out-of-frame junctions, or ambiguous translated residues were removed. V3J clonotypes were defined by identical inferred V gene, J gene, and CDR3 amino acid sequence. The percentage overlap between two repertoires was calculated by dividing the number of shared unique clonotypes by the size of the smaller repertoire. RTK rarefaction, the Chao1 estimator, and Recon v2.1 estimates of unobserved clonotypes were used to assess repertoire richness. Generation probabilities were computed with OLGA for all TCRbeta clonotypes obtained by the gDNA method from several donors. TCRdb mirrors the immuneACCESS table, restricted to in-frame sequences. Some clones are absent from its copies; in checked studies, under half trace to an unresolved V gene, and the reason for the others is unknown. D and trimming come from the DNA, and the V and J calls and clone size come from that table. The sample yields about 2.1 million clones; about 92% were counted once. Of the sample, under 2% is held by the ten largest clones.

The source of the sample is a study of shared clonotypes between healthy human individuals (dated by TCRdb to 2020 to 2022). About the full investigation: Two women and a few men aged 18 to 49 years were included in the cohort. For each donor, CD4 naive and CD4 memory were each run on three plates, CD8 naive on two plates, and CD8 memory on one plate. Blood TCR repertoires of about 5 healthy adults were deeply sequenced to estimate repertoire size and the extent of clonotype sharing between individuals. Libraries were prepared and TCR repertoires were sequenced by different laboratories using diverse techniques, in order to increase sequencing depth and limit assay-specific biases. Per donor, leukapheresis produced somewhere between about 0.8 and 9.5 billion PBMCs.

Spanning cysteine to phenylalanine, the CDR3 consists of 17 amino acids. Here the CDR3 DNA is all that survives: 51 bases in frame from base 1. CDR1 MGHRA and CDR2 YSYEKL are derived from the germline V gene. V lost 4 bases and J lost 7 bases; the stretch between them is 26 bases long. The full study reports these points: Pairwise subsampling led to the expectation that sequencing depth would affect the degree of clonotype sharing among donors. Compared with non-shared clonotypes, the clonotypes found in all four sorted-subset donors had higher generation probabilities. Rarefaction of sorted-subset datasets indicated incomplete sequencing despite the large sequencing depth. Larger estimated clonotype richness was generally found for naive subsets than for memory subsets. When several donors were compared, the shared fraction of clonotypes was approximately 5% for naive CD4, around 3.6% for naive CD8, 2.3% for memory CD4, and roughly 0.4% for memory CD8. Sampling was restricted to blood, and TCR repertoires in tissues likely differ from the TCR repertoires found in blood. The small number of donors limited the genetic and exposure-history diversity represented.

CD8 naive samples were obtained by positive selection for CCR7 among CD45RO-negative cells, yielding a CD45RA+CCR7+ population from which TemRA cells were excluded. The donors were healthy, HIV-negative adults who had no recently reported acute infections or vaccinations. Only Caucasian adults living in Nashville, Tennessee, USA were represented among the donors. Blood was obtained by leukapheresis, after which PBMCs were separated by Ficoll-Histopaque density gradient centrifugation and cryopreserved in liquid nitrogen vapor phase. Analytical flow cytometry was used to check the purity and quantity of every magnetically sorted T cell population. From each sorted fraction, genomic DNA was isolated and quantified by UV absorbance on a Nanodrop 2000c.

The receptor was derived from a man aged 18-30 years in good health. Some clones in this sample may be carry-over from other donors' samples. The chain was built from TRBV4-1 and TRBJ2-7; the D region possibly corresponds to TRBD1 (7 bases align). The sample consisted of naive CD8+ T cells from PBMCs. The cell subset or site label, read with the paper, signifies: CD45RA+CCR7+. Here the CDR3 is given as CASSPISPGTAGGEQYF. The nucleotides are TGCGCCAGCAGCCCCATATCGCCCGGGACAGCTGGGGGGGAGCAGTACTTC.